Listed below are T cell receptor beta chains from one sample, sequenced in a study of shared clonotypes between healthy human individuals. Assay: immunoSEQ multiplex PCR; the TCRdb copy retains only in-frame clones and omits some. Seen here are some 2.1 million clones, over 85% observed once, and the top ten hold more than 0.1%. Sequencing used naive CD4+ T cells sorted from blood. The receptors stem from a man aged 18 to 35 in good health. Each CDR3 is given without its conserved first and last residue. Some rows mark clone size as missing; the rest say once, few, many or name a class of expanded clone.

length: 13
V: TRBV11-2
size: .
J: TRBJ1-3
CDR3: ASSSSTGSGNTIY

length: 11
V: TRBV30
size: .
J: TRBJ2-3
CDR3: AWSEGGPDTQY

length: 11
V: TRBV28
size: .
J: TRBJ2-1
CDR3: ASRTDRGHEQF

length: 12
V: TRBV2
size: .
J: TRBJ1-5
CDR3: ASRGDSSNQPQH

length: 9
V: TRBV5-1
size: .
J: TRBJ2-3
CDR3: ASRLGDTQY

length: 11
V: TRBV10-3
size: .
J: TRBJ1-2
CDR3: ATGGEFGYGYT

length: 13
V: TRBV7-9
size: .
J: TRBJ1-1
CDR3: ASSLEGDWNTEAF

length: 14
V: TRBV4-1
size: .
J: TRBJ1-4
CDR3: ASSQDRSATNEKLF

length: 13
V: TRBV5-1
size: .
J: TRBJ1-6
CDR3: ASRPRQDNNSPLH

length: 13
V: TRBV2
size: .
J: TRBJ1-5
CDR3: ASSATGYSNQPQH

length: 13
V: TRBV2
size: .
J: TRBJ2-1
CDR3: ASSPSGSNYNEQF

length: 14
V: TRBV10-3
size: .
J: TRBJ1-6
CDR3: AISGSTGGSNSPLH

length: 13
V: TRBV11-2
size: once
J: TRBJ2-7
CDR3: ASSRTLAGVAEQY

length: 13
V: TRBV25-1
size: .
J: TRBJ1-3
CDR3: ASSGPGQGGNTIY

length: 14
V: TRBV5-6
size: once
J: TRBJ2-1
CDR3: ASSQGLAGGPNEQF

length: 13
V: TRBV5-4
size: .
J: TRBJ1-6
CDR3: ASSLPTGDNSPLH

length: 13
V: TRBV5-1
size: .
J: TRBJ2-5
CDR3: ASSAWSGGQETQY

length: 13
V: TRBV5-1
size: once
J: TRBJ2-5
CDR3: ASTTLAGGSETQY

length: 12
V: TRBV18
size: .
J: TRBJ2-5
CDR3: ASSPGGLGETQY

length: 12
V: TRBV5-1
size: .
J: TRBJ1-4
CDR3: ASSSGGPSEKLF

length: 13
V: TRBV5-1
size: .
J: TRBJ2-1
CDR3: ASSSGQGQYNEQF

length: 13
V: TRBV9
size: .
J: TRBJ1-5
CDR3: ASSVEGTENQPQH

length: 11
V: TRBV10-1
size: .
J: TRBJ2-1
CDR3: ASSEYRFNEQF

length: 14
V: TRBV7-2
size: .
J: TRBJ2-5
CDR3: ASSSQQGSSGETQY

length: 11
V: TRBV10-3
size: once
J: TRBJ1-1
CDR3: AISAGQGGEAF

length: 17
V: TRBV7-8
size: once
J: TRBJ2-2
CDR3: ASSLAQGLAGAGSGELF

length: 9
V: TRBV6-1
size: .
J: TRBJ1-2
CDR3: ASSYDWGYT

length: 13
V: TRBV28
size: .
J: TRBJ1-5
CDR3: ASILGGITNQPQH

length: 14
V: TRBV11-2
size: .
J: TRBJ1-3
CDR3: ASSLGRAGKANTIY

length: 12
V: TRBV19
size: .
J: TRBJ1-5
CDR3: ASSRGTTSMPQH

length: 13
V: TRBV5-1
size: .
J: TRBJ2-7
CDR3: ASTDWLGNSYEQY

length: 13
V: TRBV12-5
size: .
J: TRBJ2-7
CDR3: ASGLVVDSSYEQY

length: 11
V: TRBV2
size: .
J: TRBJ2-5
CDR3: ASSGNGAETQY

length: 12
V: TRBV5-1
size: .
J: TRBJ1-1
CDR3: ASSLEDGDTEAF

length: 13
V: TRBV5-6
size: .
J: TRBJ2-4
CDR3: ASSFLATTKNIQY

length: 10
V: TRBV28
size: .
J: TRBJ2-7
CDR3: ASSMDRYEQY

length: 12
V: TRBV19
size: .
J: TRBJ1-5
CDR3: ASTLTGSGQPQH

length: 12
V: TRBV30
size: .
J: TRBJ1-6
CDR3: AWSAGEYGSPLH

length: 12
V: TRBV5-8
size: .
J: TRBJ2-7
CDR3: ASILTGSGYEQY

length: 11
V: TRBV5-1
size: .
J: TRBJ2-5
CDR3: ASSAWQGETQY

length: 12
V: TRBV10-2
size: .
J: TRBJ1-5
CDR3: ASSDPHVNQPQH

length: 12
V: TRBV5-4
size: .
J: TRBJ2-7
CDR3: ASSTTSGIYEQY

length: 13
V: TRBV18
size: .
J: TRBJ1-6
CDR3: ASSTTGGYNSPLH